This entry describes one T cell receptor (beta chain). TCRdb's copy holds only in-frame clones and misses some; the assay was immunoSEQ multiplex PCR. Altogether approximately 60,000 clones are present, roughly 80% being singletons, with the ten largest covering 5%. These data belong to a study of OX40 agonist ivuxolimab in advanced cancers. About the research overall: An agonistic human IgG2 monoclonal antibody against OX40 (CD134) was given. At 0.01 to 10 mg/kg, ivuxolimab was administered intravenously to patients every 2 weeks. People in dose escalation had one of these cancers: hepatocellular carcinoma, melanoma, renal cell or head and neck cancer.

Germline loops: CDR1 LNHDA, CDR2 SQIVND (reference sequence). This CDR3 is built from 15 residues. Trimming left V 4 bases short and J 6 bases short, with 18 bases between. The V call is TRBV19, the J call TRBJ1-2; D is possibly TRBD1 (6 bases). This TCR was recovered from an adult with an advanced solid tumor such as melanoma, head and neck, liver or kidney cancer. Sequencing was performed on CD4+ or CD8+ T cells sorted from blood, taken in a trial of the OX40 agonist ivuxolimab. CDR3: CASSTPGATRDGYTF. The CDR3 DNA reads as TGTGCCAGTAGTACCCCAGGGGCCACAAGGGATGGCTACACCTTC.